Below are 21 T cell receptor beta chains sequenced from a single sample in a study of CD8 T cells in ankylosing spondylitis. TCRdb ran MiXCR on the 5' RACE reads and lists one entry per CDR3 protein. The sample consists of roughly 230,000 distinct CDR3 sequences, over 15% of them appearing once. The sample taken for sequencing was blood, either unsorted or a sorted T cell fraction (not recorded which). These receptors originate from a male donor with ankylosing spondylitis or in good health (not recorded which).

This clonotype was seen repeatedly, ten times or more. One end of the junction varies from germline; a read error may be responsible. V usage is TRBV12-3 or TRBV12-4 and J usage is TRBJ2-7; D not certain. CDR3 length: 11 amino acids. The CDR3 coding sequence is TGTGCCAGCAGCTTAGACTACGAGCAGTACTTC. Protein: CASSLDYEQYF.

J is TRBJ2-1 and V is TRBV24-1; TRBD2 matches at 10 bases. J gave up 0 bases and V 4 bases, and 11 bases lay outside the gene matches. Germline lookup yields CDR1 KGHDR and CDR2 SFDVKD. The CDR3 extends over 19 amino acids. CDR3 nucleotide sequence: TGTGCCACCAGTGACTCAACTGGGACTAGCGAATTCTCCTACAATGAGCAGTTCTTC. Protein: CATSDSTGTSEFSYNEQFF.

This chain connects TRBV29-1 to TRBJ2-7; D gene uncertain. Between the trimmed V and J ends, which lost 2 bases and 3 bases, there was a span of 20 bases. Germline CDR1 reads SQVTM; CDR2 reads ANQGSEA. CDR3 size: 16 residues. The CDR3 protein is CSVEIVGYNNRYEQYF. DNA of the CDR3: TGCAGCGTTGAAATCGTAGGGTACAATAACCGCTACGAGCAGTACTTC.

A few counts support this clonotype. The CDR3 reads CASSLNDNEQFF. In DNA form, the CDR3 reads TGTGCCAGCAGCTTAAATGACAATGAGCAGTTCTTC. The J gene is TRBJ2-1, the V gene TRBV7-9; no definite D call. This CDR3 is 12 amino acids long. Germline loops: CDR1 SEHNR, CDR2 FQNEAQ (reference sequence). Trimming left V 2 bases short and J 5 bases short, with 4 bases between. The full variable domain, completed using reference TRBV7-9 and TRBJ2-1, is DTGVSQNPRHKITKRGQNVTFRCDPISEHNRLYWYRQTLGQGPEFLTYFQNEAQLEKSRLLSDRFSAERPKGSFSTLEIQRTEQGDSAMYLCASSLNDNEQFFGPGTRLTVL.

In this sample, this clonotype turned up a few times. This rearrangement joins TRBV5-5 to TRBJ2-7; D is ambiguous. Germline-derived CDR1 and CDR2 are SGHKS and YYEKEE (reference sequence). V gave up 3 bases and J gave up 3 bases, with 19 bases separating them. The CDR3 is 16 residues long. The CDR3 protein is CASSWNGPPGNYEQYF. In nucleotides, the CDR3 is TGTGCCAGCAGCTGGAATGGACCGCCCGGAAACTACGAGCAGTACTTC.

This chain joins TRBV9 and TRBJ2-1; 8 bases are a match to TRBD2. The length of the CDR3 is 14 residues. V dropped 4 bases and J dropped 12; count of bases not matched to a gene: 12. Germline CDR1 reads SGDLS; CDR2 reads YYNGEE. The CDR3 loop is CASSPAGSGSRQFF. Written as DNA, the CDR3 is TGTGCCAGCAGCCCAGCGGGGAGCGGGAGCCGGCAGTTCTTC.

This clonotype was picked up many times. This chain links TRBV5-6 with TRBJ2-1, with 8 bases fitting TRBD2. The CDR3 extends over 14 amino acids. V trimming: 2 bases; J trimming: 2 bases; junction bases outside the gene matches: 0. Germline V CDR1 and CDR2: SGHDT, YYEEEE. DNA for the CDR3: TGTGCCAGCAGCTTTAGCGGGACCTACAATGAGCAGTTCTTC. Its translation is CASSFSGTYNEQFF.

This clonotype was seen a few times. The rearrangement joins TRBV11-2 to TRBJ2-3; D gene uncertain. The CDR3 contains 15 residues. Trimming cost V 5 bases and J 1 base, with 13 bases left between them. The V gene's germline CDR1 is SGHAT and CDR2 FQNNGV. The CDR3 sequence: CASSPPAWGTDTQYF. As DNA, the CDR3 is TGTGCCAGCAGCCCCCCGGCCTGGGGCACAGATACGCAGTATTTT.

This clonotype has at least ten counts. This chain uses TRBV5-1 with TRBJ2-1, with 8 positions matching TRBD2. V lost 4 bases to trimming and J lost 2 bases; unmatched junction nucleotides: 5. Germline V gene sequence: CDR1 SGHRS, CDR2 YFSETQ. This CDR3 is 15 amino acids long. The CDR3 here is CASSILADPYNEQFF. The CDR3 region has the DNA TGCGCCAGCAGCATACTAGCGGATCCCTACAATGAGCAGTTCTTC.

This clonotype was recorded a few times. The chain recombines TRBV5-1 with TRBJ2-7, with TRBD2 as a possible D gene (7 bases). Trimming stripped 0 bases from V and 3 bases from J, with 16 bases between. CDR3 size: 16 residues. The germline V gene encodes CDR1 SGHRS and CDR2 YFSETQ. The CDR3 nucleotides read TGCGCCAGCAGCTTGGCGGGGGCTAGCGGTAACTACGAGCAGTACTTC. It codes for CASSLAGASGNYEQYF. Drawing the rest from reference TRBV5-1 and TRBJ2-7, the complete variable domain is KAGVTQTPRYLIKTRGQQVTLSCSPISGHRSVSWYQQTPGQGLQFLFEYFSETQRNKGNFPGRFSGRQFSNSRSEMNVSTLELGDSALYLCASSLAGASGNYEQYFGPGTRLTVT.

The chain combines TRBV20-1 with TRBJ2-1, with a tentative D call TRBD2 (7 bases). CDR3 length: 15 residues. V was cut by 6 bases and J by 0 bases, with 15 bases left in between. From germline, CDR1 is DFQATT and CDR2 SNEGSKA (reference sequence). The CDR3 nucleotides read TGCAGTGCAGGGGGGCGGGAGAGCTCCTACAATGAGCAGTTCTTC. Amino acid sequence: CSAGGRESSYNEQFF.

The chain carries TRBV29-1 and TRBJ2-1; 9 positions agree with TRBD2. Looked up from germline, CDR1 is SQVTM and CDR2 is ANQGSEA. Trimming cost V 1 base and J 7 bases; bases outside gene matches: 5. This CDR3 region has 14 residues. CDR3: CSVEGLAGKNEQFF. The CDR3 DNA is TGCAGCGTTGAAGGGCTAGCGGGGAAGAATGAGCAGTTCTTC.

This clonotype was observed a handful of times. This chain links TRBV20-1 with TRBJ1-1; D ambiguous. The CDR3 is 13 amino acids. V lost 6 bases and J lost 0, with 11 bases in between. From germline, CDR1 is DFQATT and CDR2 SNEGSKA (reference sequence). The CDR3, as DNA: TGCAGTGCGGCCCAGGAATTGAACACTGAAGCTTTCTTT. Its translation is CSAAQELNTEAFF.

The chain carries TRBV7-6 and TRBJ2-1; D gene unclear. Germline-derived CDR1 and CDR2 are SGHVS and FNYEAQ. The CDR3 spans 15 residues. The ends were cut back, 3 bases at V and 4 bases at J, with 13 bases in the middle. The CDR3 nucleotides read TGTGCCAGCAGCTTGCCTGTTGAAGGGTACAATGAGCAGTTCTTC. This gives the protein CASSLPVEGYNEQFF.

The chain couples TRBV29-1 to TRBJ2-1; D could derive from TRBD1 or TRBD2 (6 bases each). The CDR3 loop spans 15 amino acids. Germline V lookup: CDR1 SQVTM, CDR2 ANQGSEA. The V end lost 5 bases, the J end lost 4 bases, and 18 bases lay between the germline ends. This chain's CDR3 is CSVPTLGGAYNEQFF. In DNA form, the CDR3 reads TGCAGCGTTCCCACCTTGGGGGGCGCATACAATGAGCAGTTCTTC.

This chain uses TRBV3-1 with TRBJ2-6; D call uncertain. The germline V gene encodes CDR1 LGHDT and CDR2 YNNKEL (reference sequence). V lost 1 base and J lost 1, with 11 bases in between. CDR3 length equals 17 residues. CDR3 DNA: TGTGCCAGCAGCCAAGGGTACAGAACGTCTGGGGCCAACGTCCTGACTTTC. This encodes CASSQGYRTSGANVLTF.

This rearrangement joins TRBV12-3 or TRBV12-4 to TRBJ2-1; 11 bases align to TRBD2. V dropped 5 bases and J dropped 4; count of bases not matched to a gene: 7. This CDR3 contains 16 residues. The CDR3 here is CASSILAGEGYNEQFF. The CDR3 bases are TGTGCCAGCAGTATACTAGCGGGAGAAGGTTACAATGAGCAGTTCTTC.

This clonotype has only a few counts. This chain links TRBV12-3 or TRBV12-4 with TRBJ1-1, with D hard to call. There are 12 residues in the CDR3. Trimming cost V 6 bases and J 3 bases, with 8 bases left between them. CDR3 sequence (DNA): TGTGCCAGCAGAATGGAGGACACTGAAGCTTTCTTT. Translating gives CASRMEDTEAFF.

The J gene is TRBJ2-1, the V gene TRBV7-6; D unresolved. Germline V gene data show CDR1 as SGHVS and CDR2 as FNYEAQ. The V gene lost 0 bases and the J gene lost 0 bases, with 3 bases spanning the gap. The CDR3 runs to 14 residues. CDR3 DNA: TGTGCCAGCAGCTTAGCTCACTCCTACAATGAGCAGTTCTTC. Its translation: CASSLAHSYNEQFF.

The rearrangement links TRBV5-1 to TRBJ1-1, with TRBD1 matching over 7 bases. V shed 4 bases, J shed 5 bases, and the junction held 5 bases outside the gene matches. Looked up from germline, CDR1 is SGHRS and CDR2 is YFSETQ. The CDR3 spans 13 residues. The CDR3 region is CASSTRGRTEAFF. CDR3 sequence (DNA): TGCGCCAGCAGCACAAGGGGGCGGACTGAAGCTTTCTTT.

This clonotype came up many times. The rearrangement links TRBV6-4 to TRBJ2-6, with a tentative D call TRBD1 (5 bases). CDR3 length equals 18 residues. The V end lost 3 bases, the J end lost 0 bases, and 15 bases lay between the germline ends. Germline CDR1 MRHNA, CDR2 SNTAGT. CDR3 sequence (DNA): TGTGCCAGCAGTGATGGGGCCCAATCAAGCTCTGGGGCCAACGTCCTGACTTTC. Amino acid sequence: CASSDGAQSSSGANVLTF.